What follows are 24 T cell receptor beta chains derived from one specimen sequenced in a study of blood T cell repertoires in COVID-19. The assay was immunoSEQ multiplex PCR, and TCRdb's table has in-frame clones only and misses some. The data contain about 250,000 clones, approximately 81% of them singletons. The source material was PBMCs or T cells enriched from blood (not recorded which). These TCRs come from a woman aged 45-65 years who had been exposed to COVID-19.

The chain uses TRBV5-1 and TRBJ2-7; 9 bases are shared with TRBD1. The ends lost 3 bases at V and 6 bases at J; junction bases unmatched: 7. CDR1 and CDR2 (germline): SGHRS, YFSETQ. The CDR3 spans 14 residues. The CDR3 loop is CASSSDGQGSEQYF. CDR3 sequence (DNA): TGCGCCAGCAGCTCGGACGGACAGGGGTCCGAGCAGTACTTC.

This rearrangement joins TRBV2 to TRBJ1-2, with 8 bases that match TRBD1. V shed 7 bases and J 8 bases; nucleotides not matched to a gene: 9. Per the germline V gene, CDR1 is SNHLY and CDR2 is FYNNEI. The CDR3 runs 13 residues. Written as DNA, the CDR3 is TGTGCCAGCACATCCAGGGGGCTAAGGGGCTACACCTTC. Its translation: CASTSRGLRGYTF.

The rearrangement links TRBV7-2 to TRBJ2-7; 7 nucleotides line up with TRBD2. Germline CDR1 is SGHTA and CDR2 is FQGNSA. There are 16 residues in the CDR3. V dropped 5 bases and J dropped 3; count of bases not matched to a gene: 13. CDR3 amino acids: CASSPTGKRGVYEQYF. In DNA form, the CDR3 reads TGTGCCAGCAGCCCCACCGGGAAGCGGGGAGTCTACGAGCAGTACTTC.

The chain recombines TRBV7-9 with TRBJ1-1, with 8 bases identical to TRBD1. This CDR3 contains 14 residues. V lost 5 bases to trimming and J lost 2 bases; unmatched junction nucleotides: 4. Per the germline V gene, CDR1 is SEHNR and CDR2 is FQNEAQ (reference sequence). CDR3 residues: CASSQGQDNTEAFF. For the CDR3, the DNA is TGTGCCAGCAGCCAGGGACAGGATAACACTGAAGCTTTCTTT.

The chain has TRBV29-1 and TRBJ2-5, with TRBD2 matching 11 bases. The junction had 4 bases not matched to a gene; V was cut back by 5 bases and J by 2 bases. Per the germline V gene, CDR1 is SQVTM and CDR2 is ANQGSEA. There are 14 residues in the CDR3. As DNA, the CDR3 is TGCAGCGTTCTACTAGCGGGGGATCAAGAGACCCAGTACTTC. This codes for CSVLLAGDQETQYF.

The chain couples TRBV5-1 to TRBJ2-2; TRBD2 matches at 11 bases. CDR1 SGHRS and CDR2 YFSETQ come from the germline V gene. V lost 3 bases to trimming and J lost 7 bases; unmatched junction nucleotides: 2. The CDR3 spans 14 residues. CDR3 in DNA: TGCGCCAGCAGCTCACTAGCGGGAGTCGGGGAGCTGTTTTTT. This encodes CASSSLAGVGELFF. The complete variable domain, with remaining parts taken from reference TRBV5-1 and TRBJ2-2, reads KAGVTQTPRYLIKTRGQQVTLSCSPISGHRSVSWYQQTPGQGLQFLFEYFSETQRNKGNFPGRFSGRQFSNSRSEMNVSTLELGDSALYLCASSSLAGVGELFFGEGSRLTVL.

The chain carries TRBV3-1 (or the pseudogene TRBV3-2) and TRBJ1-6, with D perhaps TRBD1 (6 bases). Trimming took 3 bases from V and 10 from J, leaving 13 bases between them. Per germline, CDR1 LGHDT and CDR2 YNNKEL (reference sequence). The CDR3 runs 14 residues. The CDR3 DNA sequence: TGTGCCAGCAGCCAGAGACAGGTTGGCTCACCCCTCCACTTT. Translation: CASSQRQVGSPLHF.

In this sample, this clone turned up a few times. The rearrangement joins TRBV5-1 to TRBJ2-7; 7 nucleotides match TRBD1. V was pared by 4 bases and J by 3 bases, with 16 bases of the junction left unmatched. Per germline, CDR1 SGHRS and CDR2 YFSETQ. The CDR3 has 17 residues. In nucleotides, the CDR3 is TGCGCCAGCAGCGAATGGGGACAGCGTTTGGGAGTCTACGAGCAGTACTTC. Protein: CASSEWGQRLGVYEQYF.

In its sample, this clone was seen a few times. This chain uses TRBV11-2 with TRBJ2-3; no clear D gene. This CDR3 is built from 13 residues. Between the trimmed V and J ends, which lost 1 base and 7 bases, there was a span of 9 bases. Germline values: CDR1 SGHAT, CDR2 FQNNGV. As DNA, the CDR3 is TGTGCCAGCAGCTTAGTTCTAGAACATACGCAGTATTTT. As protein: CASSLVLEHTQYF.

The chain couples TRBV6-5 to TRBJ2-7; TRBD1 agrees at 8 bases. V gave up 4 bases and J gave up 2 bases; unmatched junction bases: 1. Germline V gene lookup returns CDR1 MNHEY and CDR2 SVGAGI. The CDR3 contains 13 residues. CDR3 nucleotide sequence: TGTGCCAGCAGTTGGGGACAGGCCTACGAGCAGTACTTC. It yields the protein CASSWGQAYEQYF.

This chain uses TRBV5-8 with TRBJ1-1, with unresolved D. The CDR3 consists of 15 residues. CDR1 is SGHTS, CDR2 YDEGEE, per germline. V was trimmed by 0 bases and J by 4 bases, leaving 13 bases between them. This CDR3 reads CASSLGMYTITEAFF. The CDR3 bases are TGTGCCAGCAGCTTGGGGATGTACACTATCACTGAAGCTTTCTTT.

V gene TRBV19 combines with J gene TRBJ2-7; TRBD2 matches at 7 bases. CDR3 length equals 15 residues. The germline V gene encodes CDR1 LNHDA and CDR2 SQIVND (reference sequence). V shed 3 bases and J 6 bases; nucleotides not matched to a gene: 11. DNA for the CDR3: TGTGCCAGTAGTATCGCCGGGGGAGGGGACCTCGAGCAGTACTTC. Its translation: CASSIAGGGDLEQYF.

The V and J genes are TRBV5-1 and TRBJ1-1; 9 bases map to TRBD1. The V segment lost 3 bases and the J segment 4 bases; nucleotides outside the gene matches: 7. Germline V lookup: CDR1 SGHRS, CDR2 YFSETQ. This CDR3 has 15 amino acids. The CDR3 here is CASSSRTGEGTEAFF. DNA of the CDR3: TGCGCCAGCAGCTCCCGGACAGGGGAGGGCACTGAAGCTTTCTTT.

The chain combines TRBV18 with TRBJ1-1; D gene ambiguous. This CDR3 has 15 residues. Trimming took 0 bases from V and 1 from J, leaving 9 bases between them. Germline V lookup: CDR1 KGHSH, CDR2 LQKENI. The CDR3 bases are TGTGCCAGCTCACCACCGTCTACAGCGAACACTGAAGCTTTCTTT. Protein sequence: CASSPPSTANTEAFF.

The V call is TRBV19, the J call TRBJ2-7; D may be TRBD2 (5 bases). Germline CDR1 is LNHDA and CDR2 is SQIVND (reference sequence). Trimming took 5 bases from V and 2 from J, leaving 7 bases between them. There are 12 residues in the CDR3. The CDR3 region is CASSSRAYEQYF. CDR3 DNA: TGTGCCAGTAGTTCGAGGGCCTACGAGCAGTACTTC.

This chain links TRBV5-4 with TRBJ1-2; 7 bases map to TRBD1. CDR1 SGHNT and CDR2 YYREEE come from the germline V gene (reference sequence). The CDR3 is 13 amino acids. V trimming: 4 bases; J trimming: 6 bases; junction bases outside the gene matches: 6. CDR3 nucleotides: TGTGCCAGCAGCAACCGGGACAGAGATGGCTACACCTTC. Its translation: CASSNRDRDGYTF.

The CDR3 protein is CASSLGGRVTYEQYF. The DNA for the CDR3 is TGTGCCAGCAGCCTAGGCGGTCGGGTAACCTACGAGCAGTACTTC. The chain combines TRBV28 with TRBJ2-7, with unresolved D. The CDR3 totals 15 residues. Trimming took off 6 bases at V and 2 bases at J, with 17 bases between the two ends. Looked up from germline, CDR1 is MDHEN and CDR2 is SYDVKM. Using reference TRBV28 and TRBJ2-7 for the parts outside the CDR3, the full variable domain is DVKVTQSSRYLVKRTGEKVFLECVQDMDHENMFWYRQDPGLGLRLIYFSYDVKMKEKGDIPEGYSVSREKKERFSLILESASTNQTSMYLCASSLGGRVTYEQYFGPGTRLTVT.

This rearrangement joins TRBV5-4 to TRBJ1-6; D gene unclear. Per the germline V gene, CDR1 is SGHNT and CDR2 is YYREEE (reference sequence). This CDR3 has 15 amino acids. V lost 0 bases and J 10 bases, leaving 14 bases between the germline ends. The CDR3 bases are TGTGCCAGCAGCTTGGAGGTGGGGAGCGGATCACCCCTCCACTTT. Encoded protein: CASSLEVGSGSPLHF.

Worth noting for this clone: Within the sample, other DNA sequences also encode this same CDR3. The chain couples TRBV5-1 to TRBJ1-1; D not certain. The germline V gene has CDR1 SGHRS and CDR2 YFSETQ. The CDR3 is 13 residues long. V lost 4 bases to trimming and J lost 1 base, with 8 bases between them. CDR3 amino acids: CASSPGGNTEAFF. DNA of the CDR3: TGCGCCAGCAGCCCTGGAGGGAACACTGAAGCTTTCTTT.

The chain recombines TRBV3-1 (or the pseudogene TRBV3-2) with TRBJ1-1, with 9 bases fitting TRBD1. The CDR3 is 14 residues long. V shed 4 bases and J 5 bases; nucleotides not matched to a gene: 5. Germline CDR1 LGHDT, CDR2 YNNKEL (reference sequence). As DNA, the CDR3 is TGTGCCAGCAGCCGGACAGGGGCGAGGACTGAAGCTTTCTTT. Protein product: CASSRTGARTEAFF.

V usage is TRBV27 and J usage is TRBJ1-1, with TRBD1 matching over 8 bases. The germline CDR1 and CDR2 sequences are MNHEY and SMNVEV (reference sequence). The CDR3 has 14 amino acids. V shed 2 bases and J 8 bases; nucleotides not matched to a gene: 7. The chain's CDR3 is CASSLVRDRQEAFF. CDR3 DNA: TGTGCCAGCAGTTTAGTCCGGGACAGGCAAGAAGCTTTCTTT.

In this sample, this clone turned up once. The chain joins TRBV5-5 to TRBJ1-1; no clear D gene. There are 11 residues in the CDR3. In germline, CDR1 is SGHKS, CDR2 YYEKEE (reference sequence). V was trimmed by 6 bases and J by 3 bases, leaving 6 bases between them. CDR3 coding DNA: TGTGCCAGCACCTCGTACACTGAAGCTTTCTTT. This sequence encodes CASTSYTEAFF. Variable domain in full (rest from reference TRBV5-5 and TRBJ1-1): DAGVTQSPTHLIKTRGQQVTLRCSPISGHKSVSWYQQVLGQGPQFIFQYYEKEERGRGNFPDRFSARQFPNYSSELNVNALLLGDSALYLCASTSYTEAFFGQGTRLTVV.

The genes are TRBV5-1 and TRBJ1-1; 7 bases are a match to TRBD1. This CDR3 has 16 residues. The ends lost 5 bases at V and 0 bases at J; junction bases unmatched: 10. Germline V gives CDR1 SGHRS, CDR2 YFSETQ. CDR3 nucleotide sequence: TGCGCCAGCAGTTTACAGGGGACGCACATGAACACTGAAGCTTTCTTT. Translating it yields CASSLQGTHMNTEAFF.

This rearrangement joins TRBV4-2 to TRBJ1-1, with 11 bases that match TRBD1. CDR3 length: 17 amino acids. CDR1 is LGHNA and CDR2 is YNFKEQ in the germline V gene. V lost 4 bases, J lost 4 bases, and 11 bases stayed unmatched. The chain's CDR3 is CASSRQRVGTGGTEAFF. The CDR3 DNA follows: TGTGCCAGCAGCCGCCAAAGGGTTGGGACAGGGGGCACTGAAGCTTTCTTT.